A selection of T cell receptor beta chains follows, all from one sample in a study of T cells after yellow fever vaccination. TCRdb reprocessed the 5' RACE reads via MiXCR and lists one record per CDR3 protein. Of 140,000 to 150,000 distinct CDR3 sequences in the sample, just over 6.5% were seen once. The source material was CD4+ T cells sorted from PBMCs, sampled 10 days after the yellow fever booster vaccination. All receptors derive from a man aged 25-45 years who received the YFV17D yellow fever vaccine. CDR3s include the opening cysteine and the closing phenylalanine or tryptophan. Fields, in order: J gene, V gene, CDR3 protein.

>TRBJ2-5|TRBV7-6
CASSTQAGQETQYF
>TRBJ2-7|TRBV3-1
CASSPIPDRAYEQYF
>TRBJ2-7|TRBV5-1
CASSDRGGYEQYF
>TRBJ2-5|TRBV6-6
CASSGAREAQYF
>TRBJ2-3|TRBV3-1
CASSQAPGASGTDTQYF
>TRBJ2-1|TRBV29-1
CSVASSSIYNEQFF
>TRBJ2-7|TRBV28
CASNPGGRNEQYF
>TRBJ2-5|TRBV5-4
CASSPGTSGPVGTQYF
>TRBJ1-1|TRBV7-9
CASRGKGRNTEAFF
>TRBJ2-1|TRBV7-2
CASSSGGSYNEQFF
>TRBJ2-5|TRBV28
CASSSGLLQETQYF
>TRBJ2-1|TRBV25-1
CASSESPSYNEQFF
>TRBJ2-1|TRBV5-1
CASSWRDSRSYQFF
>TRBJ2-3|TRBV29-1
CSVDGGPDTQYF
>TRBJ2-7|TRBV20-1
CCARVLAGGPIHEQYF
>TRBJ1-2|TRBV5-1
CASSFERGGYTF
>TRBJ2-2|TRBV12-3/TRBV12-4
CASSLRVAGGELFF
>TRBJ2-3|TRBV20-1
CSARGLIESTDTQYF
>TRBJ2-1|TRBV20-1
CSARLAGAHNEQFF
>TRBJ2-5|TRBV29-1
CSVVRQSLYQETQYF
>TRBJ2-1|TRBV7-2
CASSPLRGGDEQFF
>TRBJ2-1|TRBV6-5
CASSYSTGNNEQFF
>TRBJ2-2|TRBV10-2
CASNLGQAYTGELFF
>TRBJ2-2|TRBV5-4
CASSLDREFTGELFF
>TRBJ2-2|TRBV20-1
CSARVPRGNGELFF
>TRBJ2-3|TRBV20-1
CSARKDPSTDTQYF
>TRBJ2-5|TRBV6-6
CASSEQEETQYF
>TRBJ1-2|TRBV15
CATSREQGTASGLYGYTF
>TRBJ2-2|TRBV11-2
CASSSPYGTGELFF